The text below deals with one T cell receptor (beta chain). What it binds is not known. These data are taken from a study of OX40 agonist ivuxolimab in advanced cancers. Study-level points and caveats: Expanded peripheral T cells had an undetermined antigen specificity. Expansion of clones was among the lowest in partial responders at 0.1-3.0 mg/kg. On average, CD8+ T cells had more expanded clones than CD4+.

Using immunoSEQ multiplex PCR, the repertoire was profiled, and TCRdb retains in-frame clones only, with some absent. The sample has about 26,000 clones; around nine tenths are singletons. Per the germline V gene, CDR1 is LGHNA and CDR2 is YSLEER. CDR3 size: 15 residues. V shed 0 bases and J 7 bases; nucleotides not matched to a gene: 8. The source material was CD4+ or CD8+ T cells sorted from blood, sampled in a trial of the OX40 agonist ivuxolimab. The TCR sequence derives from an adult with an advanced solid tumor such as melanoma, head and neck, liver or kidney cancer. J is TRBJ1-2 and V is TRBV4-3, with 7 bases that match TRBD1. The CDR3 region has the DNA TGCGCCAGCAGCCAAGATCGGTGGGGGACAGTTGGCTACACCTTC. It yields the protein CASSQDRWGTVGYTF.